This T cell receptor (beta chain) originates from a study of blood T cell repertoires in COVID-19. Turning to the study itself: Some COVID-19 samples were acute and others convalescent; all came from the United States, Italy and Spain.

This clone was seen more than once but under ten times. Source study methods: The assay estimated nucleated cells by amplifying reference gene primers. Sequencing was performed with immunoSEQ multiplex PCR; in TCRdb, only in-frame clones are kept and a portion is missing. V, J and clone size derive from that table, while D and trimming were established from the DNA sequence. The sample records 110,000 or so clones, 70% to 85% being singletons. This CDR3 contains 13 residues. V lost 5 bases and J 7 bases, leaving 14 bases between the germline ends. Sample: peripheral blood. The V call is TRBV12-3 or TRBV12-4, the J call TRBJ1-2; unclear D gene. The clonotype was recovered from a man in his forties or fifties with acute or convalescent COVID-19. For the CDR3, the DNA is TGTGCCAGCAGTCGTGACAAGCTCGGTGGCTACACCTTC. This sequence encodes CASSRDKLGGYTF.